This T cell receptor beta chain was retrieved from a study of identifying expanded T cells in peripheral blood. Study results and caveats: Technical replicates showed around 1.2 changed clones; roughly two weeks 15 to 20; four weeks 19. Roughly two-week clone count variance significantly increased as total template count grew.

To note about this clone: Its cognate antigen is unknown.

V was pared by 5 bases and J by 7 bases, with 9 bases between. The CDR3 totals 11 residues. CDR1 is SGHAT, CDR2 FQNNGV, per germline. The data were produced by immunoSEQ multiplex PCR, yet TCRdb's version contains in-frame clones alone and is incomplete. The table records 100,000 or so clones, around nine tenths of them present only once. Collection occurred without any documented infections or immune events in donors. The TCR comes from a person aged 18 to 75 in good health. The chain is built from TRBV11-2 and TRBJ2-7; no clear D. Material: blood. CDR3 DNA: TGTGCCAGCAGCGTCCTTGTTGAGCAGTACTTC. Its protein product is CASSVLVEQYF.